This entry features one T cell receptor (beta chain) sequence. The J segment lost 10 bases and the V segment lost 1 base, leaving 11 bases of the junction unmatched. This CDR3 comprises 16 residues. The V gene's germline CDR1 is SEHNR and CDR2 FQNEAQ (reference sequence). TCRdb's copy holds only in-frame clones and misses some; the assay was immunoSEQ multiplex PCR. Of 74,000 or so clones in the sample, about 90% are singletons; the top ten hold approximately 0.27%. This entry belongs to a study of technical replicates of blood from a few donors. The TCR sequence derives from a human donor in good health. The specimen was T cells isolated from PBMCs. The V call is TRBV7-9, the J call TRBJ2-1, with 9 bases lining up with TRBD2. In DNA, the CDR3 is TGTGCCAGCAGCTTAGAAGTCGCGGGAGGGCCACACGAGCAGTTCTTC. Translation gives CASSLEVAGGPHEQFF. The full variable domain, with the rest looked up from reference TRBV7-9 and TRBJ2-1, is DTGVSQNPRHKITKRGQNVTFRCDPISEHNRLYWYRQTLGQGPEFLTYFQNEAQLEKSRLLSDRFSAERPKGSFSTLEIQRTEQGDSAMYLCASSLEVAGGPHEQFFGPGTRLTVL.